Listed below are T cell receptor beta chains from one sample, sequenced in a study of metastatic and nonmetastatic thyroid tumors. Through MiXCR, TCRdb re-clonotyped the PCR reads. The sample contains 15,000 to 20,000 clones, under 30% of which appear only once. Sequenced: tumor tissue. The receptors were sampled from a female donor with papillary thyroid cancer or a benign thyroid nodule (not recorded which). Some clones in this sample may be carry-over from other donors' samples. Each CDR3 is given with its conserved first and last residue. A D gene is named only where the DNA matches it firmly. Clone size, where shown, is once, few, many, or a class for clones that have expanded.

cdr3_aa: CASSQWYPRGARSNQPQHF; cdr3_nt: TGCGCCAGCAGCCAATGGTATCCACGGGGGGCGCGGAGCAATCAGCCCCAGCATTTT; d_call: .; v_call: TRBV4-1; j_call: TRBJ1-5; clone_size: many
cdr3_aa: CASSFTGENYNSPLHF; cdr3_nt: TGTGCCAGCAGTTTCACGGGGGAAAACTATAATTCACCCCTCCACTTT; d_call: .; v_call: TRBV6-1; j_call: TRBJ1-6; clone_size: few
cdr3_aa: CASSPLTSGSTDTQYF; cdr3_nt: TGTGCCAGCAGCCCCTTGACTAGCGGGAGCACAGATACGCAGTATTTT; d_call: TRBD2; v_call: TRBV4-2; j_call: TRBJ2-3; clone_size: many
cdr3_aa: CARSWANPWEDTQYF; cdr3_nt: TGTGCCAGAAGTTGGGCGAACCCTTGGGAAGATACGCAGTATTTT; d_call: .; v_call: TRBV12-3/TRBV12-4; j_call: TRBJ2-3; clone_size: .
cdr3_aa: CASSNSGTSGRNEQFF; cdr3_nt: TGTGCCAGCTCTAACTCCGGGACTAGCGGGAGAAATGAGCAGTTCTTC; d_call: TRBD2; v_call: TRBV11-3; j_call: TRBJ2-1; clone_size: many
cdr3_aa: CASSQALAGVTGANVLTF; cdr3_nt: TGTGCCAGCAGCCAAGCACTAGCGGGGGTGACTGGGGCCAACGTCCTGACTTTC; d_call: TRBD2; v_call: TRBV4-2; j_call: TRBJ2-6; clone_size: medium-sized
cdr3_aa: CASSVGRITQETQYF; cdr3_nt: TGTGCCAGCAGCGTAGGGCGGATAACGCAAGAGACCCAGTACTTC; d_call: .; v_call: TRBV9; j_call: TRBJ2-5; clone_size: many
cdr3_aa: CASQYRSSSYNEQFF; cdr3_nt: TGTGCCAGCCAATACAGGTCCAGCTCCTACAATGAGCAGTTCTTC; d_call: .; v_call: TRBV19; j_call: TRBJ2-1; clone_size: many
cdr3_aa: CASSVGLAGEGSSYNEQFF; cdr3_nt: TGTGCCAGCAGTGTGGGACTAGCGGGAGAGGGGTCCTCCTACAATGAGCAGTTCTTC; d_call: TRBD2; v_call: TRBV2; j_call: TRBJ2-1; clone_size: .
cdr3_aa: CASSLAGRTTRGYTF; cdr3_nt: TGTGCCAGCAGCTTGGCCGGCAGGACGACTCGGGGCTACACCTTC; d_call: .; v_call: TRBV5-6; j_call: TRBJ1-2; clone_size: .
cdr3_aa: CASSGGTGSFF; cdr3_nt: TGTGCCAGCAGTGGAGGGACAGGGTCGTTCTTC; d_call: TRBD1; v_call: TRBV6-1; j_call: TRBJ2-1; clone_size: many
cdr3_aa: CSVAPASNQPQHF; cdr3_nt: TGCAGCGTTGCACCGGCGAGCAATCAGCCCCAGCATTTT; d_call: .; v_call: TRBV29-1; j_call: TRBJ1-5; clone_size: many
cdr3_aa: CSARPRQGSYNEQFF; cdr3_nt: TGCAGTGCTCGCCCCCGGCAGGGCTCCTACAATGAGCAGTTCTTC; d_call: .; v_call: TRBV20-1; j_call: TRBJ2-1; clone_size: .
cdr3_aa: CASSLGGSYEQYF; cdr3_nt: TGTGCCAGCAGTTTAGGGGGCTCCTACGAGCAGTACTTC; d_call: .; v_call: TRBV12-3/TRBV12-4; j_call: TRBJ2-7; clone_size: many
cdr3_aa: CASSMVPFGRNEKLFF; cdr3_nt: TGTGCCAGCAGTATGGTCCCATTTGGTCGGAATGAAAAACTGTTTTTT; d_call: .; v_call: TRBV6-1; j_call: TRBJ1-4; clone_size: .
cdr3_aa: CASSLVGQLSSYNEQFF; cdr3_nt: TGTGCCAGCAGCTTAGTTGGACAGCTCAGCTCCTACAATGAGCAGTTCTTC; d_call: .; v_call: TRBV11-2; j_call: TRBJ2-1; clone_size: .
cdr3_aa: CASYRRGTEAFF; cdr3_nt: TGTGCCAGCTATCGGAGGGGCACTGAAGCTTTCTTT; d_call: .; v_call: TRBV27; j_call: TRBJ1-1; clone_size: many
cdr3_aa: CASSSRDRNTEAFF; cdr3_nt: TGTGCCAGCAGCTCCCGAGACAGAAACACTGAAGCTTTCTTT; d_call: .; v_call: TRBV7-2; j_call: TRBJ1-1; clone_size: many
cdr3_aa: CASSKGAKENQYF; cdr3_nt: TGTGCCAGCAGCAAGGGGGCCAAAGAGAACCAGTACTTC; d_call: TRBD1; v_call: TRBV11-2; j_call: TRBJ2-5; clone_size: .
cdr3_aa: CASSFIRGWGKGLEQYF; cdr3_nt: TGTGCCAGCAGTTTCATCAGGGGTTGGGGAAAGGGGCTCGAGCAGTACTTC; d_call: .; v_call: TRBV28; j_call: TRBJ2-7; clone_size: many
cdr3_aa: CASSPSGPNYGGYTF; cdr3_nt: TGTGCCAGCTCACCATCCGGGCCTAACTACGGCGGCTACACCTTC; d_call: .; v_call: TRBV18; j_call: TRBJ1-2; clone_size: .
cdr3_aa: CSARVSIKGAMTQETQYF; cdr3_nt: TGCAGTGCTAGAGTGAGTATTAAGGGGGCCATGACCCAAGAGACCCAGTACTTC; d_call: TRBD1; v_call: TRBV20-1; j_call: TRBJ2-5; clone_size: .
cdr3_aa: CASSPYRGTGPTDTQYF; cdr3_nt: TGTGCCAGCTCACCCTACCGCGGGACAGGCCCCACAGATACGCAGTATTTT; d_call: TRBD1; v_call: TRBV18; j_call: TRBJ2-3; clone_size: many
cdr3_aa: CASSPVTHLMEQYF; cdr3_nt: TGTGCCAGCAGTCCCGTGACACACCTTATGGAGCAGTACTTC; d_call: .; v_call: TRBV9; j_call: TRBJ2-7; clone_size: .
cdr3_aa: CASSPFPRLNYEQYF; cdr3_nt: TGTGCCAGCAGCCCATTCCCGCGACTAAATTACGAGCAGTACTTC; d_call: .; v_call: TRBV5-6; j_call: TRBJ2-7; clone_size: once
cdr3_aa: CAISAWTQASTYTQYF; cdr3_nt: TGTGCCATCAGTGCCTGGACACAGGCTAGCACATATACGCAGTATTTT; d_call: .; v_call: TRBV10-3; j_call: TRBJ2-3; clone_size: .
cdr3_aa: CASSQADRGNEQYF; cdr3_nt: TGTGCCAGTAGCCAAGCGGATCGGGGGAACGAGCAGTACTTC; d_call: .; v_call: TRBV4-2; j_call: TRBJ2-7; clone_size: many
cdr3_aa: CASSLPGERTEAFF; cdr3_nt: TGTGCCAGCAGCTTGCCGGGGGAGAGGACTGAAGCTTTCTTT; d_call: .; v_call: TRBV5-5; j_call: TRBJ1-1; clone_size: many
cdr3_aa: CASARTDTPYEQYF; cdr3_nt: TGTGCCAGCGCTAGGACAGACACCCCCTACGAGCAGTACTTC; d_call: .; v_call: TRBV11-2; j_call: TRBJ2-7; clone_size: many
cdr3_aa: CANSQDWGRLSTWDEQFF; cdr3_nt: TGCGCCAACAGCCAAGATTGGGGCCGACTGTCTACATGGGATGAGCAGTTCTTC; d_call: .; v_call: TRBV4-1; j_call: TRBJ2-1; clone_size: many
cdr3_aa: CASSAGDLRYSPLHF; cdr3_nt: TGTGCCAGCAGTGCAGGCGATCTCAGGTATTCACCCCTCCACTTT; d_call: .; v_call: TRBV2; j_call: TRBJ1-6; clone_size: many
cdr3_aa: CASSLGGCSSGANVLTF; cdr3_nt: TGCGCCAGCAGCTTGGGAGGATGTTCAAGTGGGGCCAACGTCCTGACTTTC; d_call: .; v_call: TRBV5-1; j_call: TRBJ2-6; clone_size: .
cdr3_aa: CASSLSGAMNWETQYF; cdr3_nt: TGTGCCAGCAGTTTATCTGGGGCGATGAATTGGGAGACCCAGTACTTC; d_call: .; v_call: TRBV28; j_call: TRBJ2-5; clone_size: many
cdr3_aa: CATSRRDRPYEQCF; cdr3_nt: TGTGCCACCAGCAGACGGGACAGACCCTACGAGCAGTGCTTC; d_call: TRBD1; v_call: TRBV15; j_call: TRBJ2-7; clone_size: few
cdr3_aa: CASSLRFRGRETQYF; cdr3_nt: TGTGCCAGCAGTTTAAGATTCAGGGGGCGAGAGACCCAGTACTTC; d_call: TRBD1; v_call: TRBV12-3/TRBV12-4; j_call: TRBJ2-5; clone_size: medium-sized
cdr3_aa: CASRLRAMNTEAFF; cdr3_nt: TGTGCCAGTCGGCTCAGGGCTATGAACACTGAAGCTTTCTTT; d_call: .; v_call: TRBV19; j_call: TRBJ1-1; clone_size: many
cdr3_aa: CASSQMGLAGVNTGELFF; cdr3_nt: TGTGCCAGCAGCCAGATGGGACTAGCGGGGGTAAACACCGGGGAGCTGTTTTTT; d_call: TRBD2; v_call: TRBV14; j_call: TRBJ2-2; clone_size: .
cdr3_aa: CASSVDTNYGYTF; cdr3_nt: TGTGCCAGCAGCGTAGACACTAACTATGGCTACACCTTC; d_call: .; v_call: TRBV9; j_call: TRBJ1-2; clone_size: many
cdr3_aa: CSASDWTFYNEQFF; cdr3_nt: TGCAGTGCTAGCGACTGGACCTTTTACAATGAGCAGTTCTTC; d_call: .; v_call: TRBV20-1; j_call: TRBJ2-1; clone_size: many
cdr3_aa: CASSPGLAAYEQYF; cdr3_nt: TGTGCCAGCAGTCCGGGACTTGCAGCCTACGAGCAGTACTTC; d_call: .; v_call: TRBV6-1; j_call: TRBJ2-7; clone_size: .
cdr3_aa: CSSSPGQGLDEQYF; cdr3_nt: TGTTCTAGCAGCCCGGGACAGGGACTCGACGAGCAGTACTTC; d_call: TRBD1; v_call: TRBV6-1; j_call: TRBJ2-7; clone_size: few
cdr3_aa: CASSPSRGPGELFF; cdr3_nt: TGTGCCAGCAGCCCCTCGAGGGGGCCCGGGGAGCTGTTTTTT; d_call: TRBD1; v_call: TRBV7-2; j_call: TRBJ2-2; clone_size: many
cdr3_aa: CASSSWTGGYTQYF; cdr3_nt: TGTGCCAGCAGTTCGTGGACAGGGGGATATACGCAGTATTTT; d_call: TRBD1; v_call: TRBV6-1; j_call: TRBJ2-3; clone_size: many
cdr3_aa: CASSLGGTSGSPMYQETQYF; cdr3_nt: TGCGCCAGCAGCCTGGGGGGGACTAGCGGGTCGCCCATGTACCAAGAGACCCAGTACTTC; d_call: TRBD2; v_call: TRBV5-1; j_call: TRBJ2-5; clone_size: .
cdr3_aa: CASSTPDGRMYGYTF; cdr3_nt: TGTGCCAGTAGTACCCCGGACGGAAGGATGTATGGCTACACCTTC; d_call: .; v_call: TRBV19; j_call: TRBJ1-2; clone_size: many
cdr3_aa: CASSSRLNYGYTF; cdr3_nt: TGCGCCAGCAGCTCCCGGTTGAACTATGGCTACACCTTC; d_call: .; v_call: TRBV5-1; j_call: TRBJ1-2; clone_size: many
cdr3_aa: CASSILERGLRNEQFF; cdr3_nt: TGTGCCAGTAGTATTCTGGAGCGGGGACTAAGGAATGAGCAGTTCTTC; d_call: TRBD2; v_call: TRBV19; j_call: TRBJ2-1; clone_size: many
cdr3_aa: CSARDRVQMHTEAFF; cdr3_nt: TGCAGTGCTAGAGATCGGGTACAGATGCACACTGAAGCTTTCTTT; d_call: .; v_call: TRBV20-1; j_call: TRBJ1-1; clone_size: .
cdr3_aa: CATKSGGHYEQYF; cdr3_nt: TGTGCCACCAAGTCGGGCGGGCATTACGAGCAGTACTTC; d_call: .; v_call: TRBV24-1; j_call: TRBJ2-7; clone_size: few
cdr3_aa: CSASPPMCYTF; cdr3_nt: TGCAGTGCTAGCCCCCCGATGTGCTACACCTTC; d_call: .; v_call: TRBV20-1; j_call: TRBJ1-2; clone_size: once
cdr3_aa: CASSLGLRDPTNEQFF; cdr3_nt: TGTGCCAGCAGCTTAGGTCTCAGGGATCCCACCAATGAGCAGTTCTTC; d_call: .; v_call: TRBV7-8; j_call: TRBJ2-1; clone_size: many